This is a list of T cell receptor beta chains from one sample in a study of Graves' ophthalmopathy and Graves' hyperthyroidism. TCRdb passed the multiplex PCR reads through MiXCR, listing each CDR3 protein once. The sample holds about 400,000 distinct CDR3 sequences; about 17% are singletons and the top ten take roughly 1.5%. The sequencing sample was made of peripheral blood. Every receptor here comes from a woman aged 18-35 years with Graves' ophthalmopathy. The CDR3 runs from the conserved cysteine through the conserved F or W. D genes are given only for firm matches. Clone size is not always given. Where it is, it says once, few, many or a class for expanded clones.

cdr3_length	clone_size	v_call	j_call	d_call	cdr3_nt	cdr3_aa
15	many	TRBV9	TRBJ2-7	TRBD1	TGTGCCAGCAGCGCCGGGACAGGGAGGTCCCACGAGCAGTACTTC	CASSAGTGRSHEQYF
14	many	TRBV12-3/TRBV12-4	TRBJ2-7	-	TGTGCCAGCACCCCCTGGGGTCCAGGGTACGAGCAGTACTTC	CASTPWGPGYEQYF
16	many	TRBV9	TRBJ2-2	-	TGTGCCAGCAGCGTAGCTACTACCTTCAACACCGGGGAGCTGTTTTTT	CASSVATTFNTGELFF
15	many	TRBV19	TRBJ1-2	TRBD1	TGTGCCAGTAGACAGACAGGGGGAATTTCGGATGGCTACACCTTC	CASRQTGGISDGYTF
15	many	TRBV4-3	TRBJ2-7	TRBD2	TGCGCCAGCAGCCAGGGGACTAGCGGGTTCTACGAGCAGTACTTC	CASSQGTSGFYEQYF
15	many	TRBV6-1	TRBJ1-5	-	TGTGCCAGCAGTGAGAGGGTACATAGCAATCAGCCCCAGCATTTT	CASSERVHSNQPQHF
16	-	TRBV19	TRBJ2-5	-	TGTGCCAGTAGTGGAGAAAAAGGGACCATCCAAGAGACCCAGTACTTC	CASSGEKGTIQETQYF
13	-	TRBV6-1	TRBJ1-2	TRBD1	TGTGCCAGCACAGCCAACAGGGGCTATGGCTACACCTTC	CASTANRGYGYTF
11	many	TRBV24-1	TRBJ2-5	-	TGTGCCACCAGTAATCAAGAGACCCAGTACTTC	CATSNQETQYF
13	many	TRBV12-3/TRBV12-4	TRBJ1-2	-	TGTGCCAGCAGTCCACCTCAGAGCTATGGCTACACCTTC	CASSPPQSYGYTF